This T cell receptor (beta chain) was sequenced in a study of blood T cells in healthy people across ages. This CDR3 contains 16 residues. Germline CDR1 is MGHRA and CDR2 is YSYEKL. With 4 bases clipped from V and 3 bases from J, the junction kept 10 bases outside the gene matches. Combining a sample-barcoded 5' primer with a J-beta primer mix, a second PCR ran for roughly 7 to 12 cycles. TCRdb re-called the 5' RACE reads through MiXCR, storing one row per CDR3 protein. The data show 750,000 to 850,000 distinct CDR3 sequences, 25% seen once. With respect to this clonotype: No antigen is known for it.

The individuals who served as donors were healthy Caucasians living in Russia, aged about 6 to 100. Study results and limitations: Without sorted subsets, naive and antigen-experienced compartments could not be conclusively compared. Long-lived donors exceeded aged donors in naive CD4+ cells and diversity.

This same sample was also part of a study on T cells of mothers and their children.

The material sequenced was blood. J is TRBJ2-7 and V is TRBV4-1; 9 bases fit TRBD1. This receptor was taken from a boy between 10 and 17 years old in good health. The CDR3 DNA follows: TGCGCCAGCAGCCGAGGCGGTGGGACAGGGATCTACGAGCAGTACTTC. It encodes CASSRGGGTGIYEQYF.